Following are 12 T cell receptor beta chains from one sample sequenced in a study of OX40 agonist ivuxolimab in advanced cancers. Here immunoSEQ multiplex PCR was the method, and the copy in TCRdb shows in-frame clones only, minus some. Of almost 50,000 clones in the sample, approximately 90% were seen once. The sample in question was CD4+ or CD8+ T cells sorted from blood, obtained in a trial of the OX40 agonist ivuxolimab. These TCRs come from an adult with an advanced solid tumor such as melanoma, head and neck, liver or kidney cancer.

The chain recombines TRBV30 with TRBJ2-7; 11 nucleotides align to TRBD1. The length of the CDR3 is 15 residues. CDR1 GTSNPN and CDR2 SVGIG come from the germline V gene (reference sequence). V lost 3 bases, J lost 6 bases, and 10 bases stayed unmatched. The CDR3 sequence: CAWRHKPGQGVEQYF. CDR3 DNA sequence: TGTGCCTGGAGACATAAACCGGGACAGGGGGTCGAGCAGTACTTC.

The CDR3 protein is CASSEARGQANEKLFF. CDR3 sequence (DNA): TGTGCCAGCAGTGAAGCAAGGGGGCAGGCTAATGAAAAACTGTTTTTT. The chain uses TRBV6-1 and TRBJ1-4; 7 bases line up with TRBD1. The V gene's germline CDR1 is MNHNS and CDR2 SASEGT. V shed 0 bases and J 3 bases; nucleotides not matched to a gene: 4. The CDR3 extends over 16 amino acids.

This sequence joins TRBV28 and TRBJ1-5, with 9 positions matching TRBD1. Trimming took 2 bases from V and 5 from J; bases not matched to a gene: 7. In germline, CDR1 is MDHEN, CDR2 SYDVKM. CDR3 length: 16 residues. CDR3 region: CASSLGSGQGYQPQHF. CDR3 DNA: TGTGCCAGCAGTTTAGGCTCAGGACAGGGGTATCAGCCCCAGCATTTT.

This chain links TRBV4-1 with TRBJ2-7; TRBD2 matches at 13 bases. The CDR3 is 22 amino acids. Germline V gene data show CDR1 as MGHRA and CDR2 as YSYEKL. V shed 0 bases and J 4 bases; nucleotides not matched to a gene: 21. For the CDR3, the DNA is TGCGCCAGCAGCCAAGATACTAGCGGGAGGGGCAAGAGAAGGAGCCTCTCGTACGAGCAGTACTTC. Translated: CASSQDTSGRGKRRSLSYEQYF.

J is TRBJ2-7 and V is TRBV9, with 9 bases identical to TRBD2. V lost 0 bases and J lost 3; bases outside the gene matches: 7. Germline assignment: CDR1 SGDLS and CDR2 YYNGEE. CDR3 length: 16 amino acids. CDR3 in DNA: TGTGCCAGCAGCGTAGTCCCTAGCGGGATGGTCTACGAGCAGTACTTC. The encoded protein is CASSVVPSGMVYEQYF.

V gene TRBV4-1 combines with J gene TRBJ2-2, with a tentative D call TRBD2 (5 bases). Germline CDR1 is MGHRA and CDR2 is YSYEKL. Trimming stripped 1 base from V and 8 bases from J, with 14 bases between. This CDR3 is built from 15 residues. The CDR3 nucleotides are TGCGCCAGCAGCCAAGTGGAGGACCCGACGGGGGAGCTGTTTTTT. This codes for CASSQVEDPTGELFF.

V and J are TRBV7-2 and TRBJ2-5; either TRBD1 or TRBD2 may supply D (5 bases each). Per germline, CDR1 SGHTA and CDR2 FQGNSA. The CDR3 runs 17 residues. V lost 1 base, J lost 4 bases, and 19 bases lay in between. CDR3 sequence: CASSLVSGSGGGETQYF. DNA of the CDR3: TGTGCCAGCAGCTTAGTTTCAGGGTCGGGTGGAGGAGAGACCCAGTACTTC.

V usage is TRBV6-5 and J usage is TRBJ2-5; D ambiguous. The V gene lost 4 bases and the J gene lost 0 bases, with 3 bases spanning the gap. CDR3 length: 12 residues. Per germline, CDR1 MNHEY and CDR2 SVGAGI. DNA of the CDR3: TGTGCCAGCAGTTCGTACCAAGAGACCCAGTACTTC. Its protein is CASSSYQETQYF.

V usage is TRBV6-5 and J usage is TRBJ2-7; 9 nucleotides agree with TRBD2. The germline V gene encodes CDR1 MNHEY and CDR2 SVGAGI. There are 14 residues in the CDR3. The V segment lost 4 bases and the J segment 0 bases; nucleotides outside the gene matches: 1. CDR3 DNA: TGTGCCAGCAGTTTTAGCGGGAGCTCCTACGAGCAGTACTTC. Translated, it gives CASSFSGSSYEQYF.

To note about this clone: A far larger clone is one base from this, pointing to a likely read error. CDR3 nucleotide sequence: TGCGCCAGCAGTTACTCGAGTAGCGGGGCCGCCTACGAGCAGTACTTC. Amino acid sequence: CASSYSSSGAAYEQYF. V and J are TRBV5-1 and TRBJ2-7; TRBD2 matches 8 bases. The V and J ends lost 5 bases and 2 bases, in that order; junction bases with no gene match: 12. This CDR3 has 16 residues. CDR1 is SGHRS and CDR2 is YFSETQ in the germline V gene. Looking up the rest from reference TRBV5-1 and TRBJ2-7 gives the full variable domain: KAGVTQTPRYLIKTRGQQVTLSCSPISGHRSVSWYQQTPGQGLQFLFEYFSETQRNKGNFPGRFSGRQFSNSRSEMNVSTLELGDSALYLCASSYSSSGAAYEQYFGPGTRLTVT.

The V call is TRBV5-4, the J call TRBJ2-1, with D possibly being TRBD1 or TRBD2 (6 bases each). Deletions cut 1 base from V and 8 bases from J, with 13 bases between. Germline loops: CDR1 SGHNT, CDR2 YYREEE (reference sequence). The CDR3 loop spans 14 amino acids. The CDR3: CASSLRGAKDEQFF. The CDR3 DNA follows: TGTGCCAGCAGCTTGAGGGGGGCCAAGGATGAGCAGTTCTTC.

CDR3 coding DNA: TGTGCCAGCAGCTTAGCGGCCGGGACGCAGGGCGAGCAGTACTTC. Translated, it gives CASSLAAGTQGEQYF. The V call is TRBV7-9, the J call TRBJ2-7; D tentatively reads TRBD1 or TRBD2 (5 bases each). This CDR3 region has 15 residues. The germline V gene has CDR1 SEHNR and CDR2 FQNEAQ (reference sequence). V lost 0 bases, J lost 6 bases, and 15 bases lay in between.